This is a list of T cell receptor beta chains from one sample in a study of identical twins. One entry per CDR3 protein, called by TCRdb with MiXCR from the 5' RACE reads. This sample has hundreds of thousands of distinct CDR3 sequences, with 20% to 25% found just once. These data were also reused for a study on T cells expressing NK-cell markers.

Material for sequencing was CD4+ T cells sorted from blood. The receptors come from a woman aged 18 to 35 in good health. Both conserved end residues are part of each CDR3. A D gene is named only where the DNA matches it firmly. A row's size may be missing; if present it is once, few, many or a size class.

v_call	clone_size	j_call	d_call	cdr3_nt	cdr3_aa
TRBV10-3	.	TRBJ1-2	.	TGTGCCATCAGCGAGGGGGGCGGTGGCTACACCTTC	CAISEGGGGYTF
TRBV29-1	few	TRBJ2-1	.	TGCAGTGGCGGGCCATACAATGAGCAGTTCTTC	CSGGPYNEQFF
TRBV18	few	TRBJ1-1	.	TGTGCCAGCTCACCGTCAGTCGGGAACACTGAAGCTTTCTTT	CASSPSVGNTEAFF
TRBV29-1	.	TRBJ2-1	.	TGCAGCGTTGTAAATCAGGCACTGAACAATGAGCAGTTCTTC	CSVVNQALNNEQFF
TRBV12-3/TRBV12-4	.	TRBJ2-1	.	TGTGCCAGCAGACCGGGACGTTTCAATGAGCAGTTCTTC	CASRPGRFNEQFF
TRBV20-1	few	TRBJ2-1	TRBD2	TGCAGTGCTAGAGCCCAAAGAGTGCCCAACCGGGCTAGCGGGAGTATTTGGTCCTACAATGAGCAGTTCTTC	CSARAQRVPNRASGSIWSYNEQFF
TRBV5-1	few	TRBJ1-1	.	TGCGCCAGCAGCTTGGAAGGCAGAGACACTGAAGCTTTCTTT	CASSLEGRDTEAFF
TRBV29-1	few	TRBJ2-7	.	TGCAGCGTTGAAGAAGGCGAGCAGTACTTC	CSVEEGEQYF
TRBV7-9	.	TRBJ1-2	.	TGTGCCAGCAGCTCTGATGCTTATGGCTACACCTTC	CASSSDAYGYTF
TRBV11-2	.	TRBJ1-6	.	TGTGCCAGCAGCTTACAGAATAATTCACCCCTCCACTTT	CASSLQNNSPLHF
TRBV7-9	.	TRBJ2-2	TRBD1	TGTGCCAGCAGCACAGGGACAGGGTCCGGGGAGCTGTTTTTT	CASSTGTGSGELFF
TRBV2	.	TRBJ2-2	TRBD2	TGTGCCAGCACACTGCGGGGGGGCATTACCGGGGAGCTGTTTTTT	CASTLRGGITGELFF
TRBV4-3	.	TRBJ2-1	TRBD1	TGCGCCAGCAGCCAAACAGGGGGGTACAATGAGCAGTTCTTC	CASSQTGGYNEQFF
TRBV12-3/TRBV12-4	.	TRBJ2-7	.	TGTGCCAGCAGGCCGGCGGGGTCCACCTCCTACGAGCAGTACTTC	CASRPAGSTSYEQYF
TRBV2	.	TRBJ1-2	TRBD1	TGTGCCAGCACCCCATGGACAGGGGGAGATGGCTACACCTTC	CASTPWTGGDGYTF
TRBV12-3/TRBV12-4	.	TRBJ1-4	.	TGTGCCAGCTCCCTAGGGGGGATAGGGACTAATGAAAAACTGTTTTTT	CASSLGGIGTNEKLFF
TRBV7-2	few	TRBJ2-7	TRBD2	TGTGCCAGCAGCCGAACCGGGACTAGCGGGAGTTACGAGCAGTACTTC	CASSRTGTSGSYEQYF
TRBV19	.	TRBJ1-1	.	TGTGCCAGTAAGGGGAGATCGGAAGCTTTCTTT	CASKGRSEAFF
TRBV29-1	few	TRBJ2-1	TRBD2	TGCAGCGTTGGGGGGGGACTAGCGGGAGGGCGAAGGGATGAGCAGTTCTTC	CSVGGGLAGGRRDEQFF
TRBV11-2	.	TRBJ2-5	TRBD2	TGTGCCAGCAGCTTCCTAGCGGTAAACGTAATACAAAGGTACCAAGAGACCCAGTACTTC	CASSFLAVNVIQRYQETQYF